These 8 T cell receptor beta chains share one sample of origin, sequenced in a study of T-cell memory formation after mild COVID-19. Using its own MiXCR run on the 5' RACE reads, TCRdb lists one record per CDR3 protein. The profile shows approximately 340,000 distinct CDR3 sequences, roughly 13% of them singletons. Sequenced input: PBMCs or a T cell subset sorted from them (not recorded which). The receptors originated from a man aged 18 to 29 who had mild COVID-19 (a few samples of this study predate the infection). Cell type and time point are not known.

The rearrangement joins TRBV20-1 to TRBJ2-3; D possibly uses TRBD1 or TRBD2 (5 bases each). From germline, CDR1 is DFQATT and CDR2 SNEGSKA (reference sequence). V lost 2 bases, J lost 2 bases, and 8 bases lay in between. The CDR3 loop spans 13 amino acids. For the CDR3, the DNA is TGCAGTGCTAGATCCGGGACCACAGATACGCAGTATTTT. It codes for CSARSGTTDTQYF.

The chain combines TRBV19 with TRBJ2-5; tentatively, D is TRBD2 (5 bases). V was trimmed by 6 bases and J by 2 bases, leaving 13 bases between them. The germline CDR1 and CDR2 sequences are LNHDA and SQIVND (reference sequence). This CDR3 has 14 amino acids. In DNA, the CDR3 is TGTGCCAGTAGCCGGGAAGGTGGGCAAGAGACCCAGTACTTC. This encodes CASSREGGQETQYF. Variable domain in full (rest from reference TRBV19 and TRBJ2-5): DGGITQSPKYLFRKEGQNVTLSCEQNLNHDAMYWYRQDPGQGLRLIYYSQIVNDFQKGDIAEGYSVSREKKESFPLTVTSAQKNPTAFYLCASSREGGQETQYFGPGTRLLVL.

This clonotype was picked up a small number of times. The CDR3 reads CASSLAGRGLSSYEQYF. The CDR3 nucleotides read TGTGCCAGCAGCTTAGCTGGGCGGGGGTTAAGTAGCTACGAGCAGTACTTC. The V call is TRBV7-2, the J call TRBJ2-7; 7 bases are shared with TRBD2. Germline lookup yields CDR1 SGHTA and CDR2 FQGNSA. The trim removed 0 bases at V and 3 bases at J, leaving 11 bases unmatched. This CDR3 comprises 17 residues. Drawing the rest from reference TRBV7-2 and TRBJ2-7, the complete variable domain is GAGVSQSPSNKVTEKGKDVELRCDPISGHTALYWYRQSLGQGLEFLIYFQGNSAPDKSGLPSDRFSAERTGGSVSTLTIQRTQQEDSAVYLCASSLAGRGLSSYEQYFGPGTRLTVT.

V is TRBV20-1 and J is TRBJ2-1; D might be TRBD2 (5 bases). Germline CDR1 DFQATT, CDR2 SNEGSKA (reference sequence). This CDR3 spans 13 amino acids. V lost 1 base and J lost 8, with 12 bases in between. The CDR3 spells CSARGSLVHEQFF. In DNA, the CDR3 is TGCAGTGCTAGAGGCTCACTAGTTCATGAGCAGTTCTTC.

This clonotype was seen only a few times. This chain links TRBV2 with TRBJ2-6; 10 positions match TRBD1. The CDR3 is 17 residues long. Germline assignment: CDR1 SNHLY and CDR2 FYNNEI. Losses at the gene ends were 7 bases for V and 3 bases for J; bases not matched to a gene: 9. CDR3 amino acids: CASTPGTGVVGANVLTF. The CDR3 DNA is TGTGCCAGCACCCCGGGGACAGGGGTCGTTGGGGCCAACGTCCTGACTTTC.

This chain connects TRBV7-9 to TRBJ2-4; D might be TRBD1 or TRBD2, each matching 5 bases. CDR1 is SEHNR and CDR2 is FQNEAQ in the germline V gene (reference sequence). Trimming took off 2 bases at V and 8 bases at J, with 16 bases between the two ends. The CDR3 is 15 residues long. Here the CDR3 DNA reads TGTGCCAGCAGCTTACGCCCGGGAAGGGGAGACATTCAGTACTTC. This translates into CASSLRPGRGDIQYF.

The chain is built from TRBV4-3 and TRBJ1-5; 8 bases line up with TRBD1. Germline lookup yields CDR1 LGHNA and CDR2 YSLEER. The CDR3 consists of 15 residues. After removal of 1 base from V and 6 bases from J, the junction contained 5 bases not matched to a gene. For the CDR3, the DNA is TGCGCCAGCAGCCAAGTATCAGGGGGCAGTCAGCCCCAGCATTTT. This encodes CASSQVSGGSQPQHF.

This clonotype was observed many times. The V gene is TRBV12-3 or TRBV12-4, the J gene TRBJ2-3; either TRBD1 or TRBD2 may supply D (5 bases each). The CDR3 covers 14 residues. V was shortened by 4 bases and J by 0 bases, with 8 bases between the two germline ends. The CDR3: CASSYRDSTDTQYF. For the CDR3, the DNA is TGTGCCAGCAGTTACCGGGACAGCACAGATACGCAGTATTTT.